Reported below is one T cell receptor (beta chain). What antigen it recognizes has not been identified. No base qualities exist here, and no much larger clone lies one base off it. Unmatched junction bases come to 4, with V trimmed by 4 bases and J by 5 bases. The CDR3 goes from the cysteine to the phenylalanine over 13 residues. The CDR3 DNA has 39 bases and is translated from base 1. The CDR3 regions of human TCRbeta chains were analyzed by immunosequencing. In the authors' own workflow: TCRs in the repertoires were compared against a reference library of SARS-CoV-2-specific TCRs that had been generated with the MIRA antigen-specificity platform. Breadth meant the fraction of unique TCRs that were SARS-CoV-2-associated, whereas depth meant the fraction of total T cells that were SARS-CoV-2-associated. Using the MIRA data, every spike-specific TCR was mapped to the spike region that the TCR reacted to and assigned to either a CD4 or a CD8 class. Log10-transformed breadth and depth values were compared by one-way ANOVA with Sidak's multiple comparisons tests. Drawn from immuneACCESS, this table holds only the in-frame rearrangements with V and J called that TCRdb kept. Clones are partly lost; checked studies trace under half to an unresolved V gene and leave the rest unexplained. D and trimming were read from the DNA, whereas the V and J calls and clone size are those reported in that table. The sample yields roughly 140,000 clones; 90% to 95% were counted once. The ten largest account for over 1.2% of the sample.

The sample belongs to a study of T cell responses to AZD1222 COVID-19 vaccine (dated by TCRdb to about 2021). Study-level background: A total of 233 trial participants underwent TCR sequencing, of whom about 210 had received two doses of AZD1222 and some 25 had received two doses of the MenACWY control vaccine. Trial participants were enrolled into age subgroups of 18-55, 56-69 and 70-plus years, which contained 148, 28 and 57 TCR-sequenced participants, respectively.

The research as a whole found: A significant rise in spike-specific TCR breadth and depth was observed after two AZD1222 doses relative to day 0 and relative to MenACWY recipients. The 56-69-year group was small, and its depth increase did not reach significance, likely because of low power. The vaccine-associated CD4 TCRs covered the entire spike protein, and the dominant responses fell in regions 160-218 and 743-854. Participants were mostly white British, with more females than males. The authors suggested clonal diversity may have been underestimated. Epitopes outside the regions mutated in the B.1.351 and B.1.1.7 variants were reportedly recognized by nearly half of the unique spike-specific TCRs. Conclusions about previously exposed vaccinees are limited because only a handful of AZD1222 recipients were SARS-CoV-2 seropositive at baseline. Because no day 14 peak-response samples were available, repertoires were characterized only after the peak T cell response.

Interpreted using the paper, the time point label stands for: about 28 days (+/-7) after the second vaccine dose. Because spike-specific TCR depth and breadth did not differ between the two schedules, AZD1222 recipients who got a second dose at roughly 4 weeks were pooled with those who got a second dose at roughly 12 weeks. The vaccinee samples were drawn from two UK trials, COV001 and COV002, one of which was a single-blind randomized controlled phase 2/3 trial testing AZD1222 (ChAdOx1 nCoV-19) in healthy adults. For TCRbeta chain sequencing, PBMC samples were collected from trial participants at day 0 and at day 28 after the second dose.

Sample: peripheral blood, taken 28 days after the second AZD1222 dose. The TCR originated in an adult who received the AZD1222 COVID-19 vaccine. The chain joins TRBV12-3 or TRBV12-4 to TRBJ2-5, with 7 central nucleotides matching TRBD2. The DNA sequence is as follows: TGTGCCAGCAGTTCAGTCGGGGGGGAGACCCAGTACTTC. It specifies CASSSVGGETQYF.